The 19 T cell receptor beta chains in this list originate from one sample, sequenced in a study of cytomegalovirus exposure and HLA in healthy donors. The PCR employed 60 Vbeta primers together with 13 Jbeta primers. The repertoire was sequenced with immunoSEQ multiplex PCR; TCRdb's copy has only in-frame clones and lacks some. The sample records about 88,000 clones, approximately 80% being singletons. Sequencing was performed on PBMCs. These receptors were taken from a man younger than 45 in good health and CMV-seronegative.

The chain links TRBV5-1 to TRBJ2-1, with 7 bases identical to TRBD1. Losses at the gene ends were 1 base for V and 15 bases for J; bases not matched to a gene: 7. The CDR3 sequence is 12 residues long. The germline gives CDR1 SGHRS, CDR2 YFSETQ. CDR3 DNA: TGCGCCAGCAGCTTGCCTGGGACAGATGGGTTCTTC. Translation gives CASSLPGTDGFF.

This clone has a handful of counts. DNA of the CDR3: TGCGCCAGCAGCCAAGATGTAATGGGCTTGAACACTGAAGCTTTCTTT. Amino acids: CASSQDVMGLNTEAFF. The rearrangement links TRBV4-1 to TRBJ1-1; D not certain. The CDR3 sequence is 16 residues long. Germline-derived CDR1 and CDR2 are MGHRA and YSYEKL. Trimming removed 0 bases from V and 0 bases from J, with 11 bases in between.

J is TRBJ2-6 and V is TRBV13, with a possible D match to TRBD2 (6 bases). Germline V CDR1 and CDR2: PRHDT, FYEKMQ (reference sequence). Trimming cost V 3 bases and J 4 bases, with 10 bases left between them. This CDR3 contains 15 residues. This CDR3 reads CASSFRREGANVLTF. Here the CDR3 DNA reads TGTGCCAGCAGCTTTAGGAGGGAAGGGGCCAACGTCCTGACTTTC. Variable domain in full (rest from reference TRBV13 and TRBJ2-6): AAGVIQSPRHLIKEKRETATLKCYPIPRHDTVYWYQQGPGQDPQFLISFYEKMQSDKGSIPDRFSAQQFSDYHSELNMSSLELGDSALYFCASSFRREGANVLTFGAGSRLTVL.

In its sample, this clone was seen once. The rearrangement links TRBV5-1 to TRBJ1-1; D ambiguous. Germline CDR1 reads SGHRS; CDR2 reads YFSETQ. V was clipped by 4 bases and J by 3 bases, with 13 bases between them. The CDR3 length is 14 residues. The CDR3 loop is CASSPLREDTEAFF. CDR3 DNA: TGCGCCAGCAGCCCCTTAAGGGAGGACACTGAAGCTTTCTTT.

This clone was recorded once. The chain links TRBV29-1 to TRBJ2-1, with 9 positions matching TRBD1. Trimming removed 6 bases from V and 4 bases from J; junction bases left unmatched: 4. The CDR3 is 13 amino acids. Germline loops: CDR1 SQVTM, CDR2 ANQGSEA. Here the CDR3 reads CSVRDRVYNEQFF. CDR3 DNA sequence: TGCAGCGTACGGGACAGGGTTTACAATGAGCAGTTCTTC.

This sequence joins TRBV28 and TRBJ1-2; possible D gene TRBD1, 6 bases. Germline loops: CDR1 MDHEN, CDR2 SYDVKM. The CDR3 length is 13 residues. V lost 6 bases and J lost 4, with 12 bases in between. Written as DNA, the CDR3 is TGTGCCAGCAGAAAACAGGGTGGCTATGGCTACACCTTC. Its protein is CASRKQGGYGYTF.

The rearrangement joins TRBV27 to TRBJ1-1; D possibly corresponds to TRBD1 (5 bases). This CDR3 has 15 amino acids. Germline loops: CDR1 MNHEY, CDR2 SMNVEV (reference sequence). The V end lost 3 bases, the J end lost 6 bases, and 17 bases lay between the germline ends. The CDR3 DNA sequence: TGTGCCAGCAGTTTCTTGGGGGGAGGAATCTCTGAAGCTTTCTTT. Protein product: CASSFLGGGISEAFF.

The chain carries TRBV6-5 and TRBJ1-3; D not certain. The CDR3 covers 14 residues. The V gene's germline CDR1 is MNHEY and CDR2 SVGAGI. Trimming left V 8 bases short and J 0 bases short, with 11 bases between. The CDR3 protein is CASYSGHSGNTIYF. In nucleotides, the CDR3 is TGTGCCAGCTATTCAGGTCACTCTGGAAACACCATATATTTT.

This clone was detected once. V gene TRBV5-1 combines with J gene TRBJ1-4, with 8 bases lining up with TRBD1. In germline, CDR1 is SGHRS, CDR2 YFSETQ. The CDR3 has 14 residues. Losses at the gene ends were 2 bases for V and 5 bases for J; bases not matched to a gene: 2. CDR3 region: CASSFPGGNEKLFF. CDR3 sequence (DNA): TGCGCCAGCAGCTTCCCAGGGGGCAATGAAAAACTGTTTTTT.

The rearrangement uses TRBV5-1 and TRBJ1-3; D gene unclear. The germline V gene has CDR1 SGHRS and CDR2 YFSETQ. The ends were cut back, 0 bases at V and 4 bases at J, with 17 bases in the middle. The CDR3 contains 17 residues. CDR3 in amino acids: CASSLEARSFGGNTIYF. The CDR3 bases are TGCGCCAGCAGCTTGGAAGCCAGGTCCTTCGGCGGAAACACCATATATTTT. Full variable domain (missing parts from reference TRBV5-1 and TRBJ1-3): KAGVTQTPRYLIKTRGQQVTLSCSPISGHRSVSWYQQTPGQGLQFLFEYFSETQRNKGNFPGRFSGRQFSNSRSEMNVSTLELGDSALYLCASSLEARSFGGNTIYFGEGSWLTVV.

The chain couples TRBV5-1 to TRBJ2-3; 15 positions agree with TRBD2. V trimming: 5 bases; J trimming: 0 bases; junction bases outside the gene matches: 7. The CDR3 consists of 18 residues. Per the germline V gene, CDR1 is SGHRS and CDR2 is YFSETQ. The chain's CDR3 is CASSRGLAGGRSTDTQYF. DNA of the CDR3: TGCGCCAGCAGTCGCGGACTAGCGGGGGGGCGGAGCACAGATACGCAGTATTTT. Full variable domain (outside the CDR3, taken from reference TRBV5-1 and TRBJ2-3): KAGVTQTPRYLIKTRGQQVTLSCSPISGHRSVSWYQQTPGQGLQFLFEYFSETQRNKGNFPGRFSGRQFSNSRSEMNVSTLELGDSALYLCASSRGLAGGRSTDTQYFGPGTRLTVL.

The rearrangement uses TRBV5-8 and TRBJ1-4; the D gene is possibly TRBD1 (6 bases). The CDR3 is 16 residues long. V was pared by 1 base and J by 14 bases, with 24 bases between. Looked up from germline, CDR1 is SGHTS and CDR2 is YDEGEE. CDR3 sequence reads: CASSLRVWTAQVRLFF. CDR3 coding DNA: TGTGCCAGCAGCTTGAGGGTATGGACAGCCCAGGTCCGGCTGTTTTTT.

The V and J genes are TRBV4-1 and TRBJ2-1, with 8 bases aligning to TRBD1. The CDR3 extends over 15 amino acids. V lost 0 bases and J lost 8; bases outside the gene matches: 6. Germline V gene sequence: CDR1 MGHRA, CDR2 YSYEKL. DNA for the CDR3: TGCGCCAGCAGCCAAGAGGGGGACAGGTTCTATGAGCAGTTCTTC. It translates to CASSQEGDRFYEQFF.

The table lists this clone with a count of one. This chain links TRBV14 with TRBJ2-7; TRBD1 aligns across 8 bases. The J segment lost 7 bases and the V segment lost 4 bases, leaving 12 bases of the junction unmatched. The CDR3 has 15 amino acids. Germline V gene data show CDR1 as SGHDN and CDR2 as FVKESK. The CDR3 DNA follows: TGTGCCAGCAGCCTATTGGACAGGGCGTTGGGGGAGCAGTACTTC. Amino acid sequence: CASSLLDRALGEQYF.

The genes are TRBV7-9 and TRBJ2-7; no firm D call. Germline-derived CDR1 and CDR2 are SEHNR and FQNEAQ (reference sequence). V was clipped by 5 bases and J by 5 bases, with 10 bases between them. This CDR3 is built from 12 residues. The CDR3 here is CASSRTTHEQYF. The CDR3 DNA sequence: TGTGCCAGCAGCCGTACGACACACGAGCAGTACTTC.

This sequence joins TRBV6-6 and TRBJ1-5, with D tentatively TRBD1 (5 bases). The germline V and J ends were trimmed by 2 bases and 5 bases, with 7 bases remaining between them. Germline CDR1 MNHNY, CDR2 SVGAGI (reference sequence). CDR3 length: 13 residues. This CDR3 is CASSYAGHQPQHF. CDR3 bases: TGTGCCAGCAGTTACGCGGGGCATCAGCCCCAGCATTTT.

The chain has TRBV7-3 and TRBJ1-1; a weak D match, TRBD1 (5 bases). V shed 5 bases and J shed 6 bases, with 13 bases lying between them. From germline, CDR1 is SGHTA and CDR2 FQGTGA. CDR3 length: 13 residues. As DNA, the CDR3 is TGTGCCAGCAGCCTAGGGGCTACGTCTGAAGCTTTCTTT. Its translation is CASSLGATSEAFF.

In its sample, this clone was seen once. The chain recombines TRBV5-1 with TRBJ2-3; a possible D gene is TRBD2 (6 bases). Germline V CDR1 and CDR2: SGHRS, YFSETQ. V lost 0 bases and J 0 bases, leaving 11 bases between the germline ends. The CDR3 contains 16 residues. CDR3 in DNA: TGCGCCAGCAGCTTGGTAGCGGAGCCTAGCACAGATACGCAGTATTTT. Translation: CASSLVAEPSTDTQYF.

The genes are TRBV7-3 and TRBJ2-1, with 7 positions matching TRBD1. Germline V gene data show CDR1 as SGHTA and CDR2 as FQGTGA. Trimming at V came to 4 bases and at J to 5 bases, leaving 5 bases not matched to a gene. This CDR3 comprises 14 residues. For the CDR3, the DNA is TGTGCCAGCAGCTGGGGACAGACTAACAATGAGCAGTTCTTC. Its translation: CASSWGQTNNEQFF.